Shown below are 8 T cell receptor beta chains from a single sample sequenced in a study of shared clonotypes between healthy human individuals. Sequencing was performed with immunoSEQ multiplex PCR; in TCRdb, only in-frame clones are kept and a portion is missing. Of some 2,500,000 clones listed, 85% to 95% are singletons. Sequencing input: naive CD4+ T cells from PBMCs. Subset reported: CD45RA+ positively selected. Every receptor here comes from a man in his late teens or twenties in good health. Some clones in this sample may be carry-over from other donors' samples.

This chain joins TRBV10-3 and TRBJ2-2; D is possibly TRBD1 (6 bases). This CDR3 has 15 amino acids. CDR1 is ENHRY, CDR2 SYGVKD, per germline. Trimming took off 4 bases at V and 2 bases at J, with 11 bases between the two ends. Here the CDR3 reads CAISVPQGNTGELFF. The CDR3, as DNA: TGTGCCATCAGTGTGCCACAGGGTAACACCGGGGAGCTGTTTTTT.

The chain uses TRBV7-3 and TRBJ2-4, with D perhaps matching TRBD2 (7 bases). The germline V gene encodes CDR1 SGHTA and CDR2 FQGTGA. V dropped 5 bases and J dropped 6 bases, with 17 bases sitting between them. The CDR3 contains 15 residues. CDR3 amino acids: CASSPGGALGNIQYF. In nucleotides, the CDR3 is TGTGCCAGCAGCCCTGGGGGGGCCCTTGGAAACATTCAGTACTTC.

The CDR3 reads CSGWTSGTTDTQYF. The CDR3 region has the DNA TGCAGCGGTTGGACTAGCGGAACGACAGATACGCAGTATTTT. This rearrangement joins TRBV29-1 to TRBJ2-3, with 10 bases that match TRBD2. The CDR3 totals 14 residues. Germline V gene sequence: CDR1 SQVTM, CDR2 ANQGSEA. Losses at the gene ends were 7 bases for V and 3 bases for J; bases not matched to a gene: 7.

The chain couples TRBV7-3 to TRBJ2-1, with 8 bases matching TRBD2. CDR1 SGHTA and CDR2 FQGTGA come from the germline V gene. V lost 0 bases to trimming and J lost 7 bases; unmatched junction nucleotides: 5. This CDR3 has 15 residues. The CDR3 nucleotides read TGTGCCAGCAGCTTAACGAGCGGGAGTGCGAATGAGCAGTTCTTC. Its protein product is CASSLTSGSANEQFF.

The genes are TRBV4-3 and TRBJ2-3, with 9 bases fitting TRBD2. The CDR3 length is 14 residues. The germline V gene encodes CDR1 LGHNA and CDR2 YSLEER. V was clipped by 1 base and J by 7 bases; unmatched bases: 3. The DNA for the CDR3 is TGCGCCAGCAGCCAAGCCCTAGCGGGACATACGCAGTATTTT. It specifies CASSQALAGHTQYF.

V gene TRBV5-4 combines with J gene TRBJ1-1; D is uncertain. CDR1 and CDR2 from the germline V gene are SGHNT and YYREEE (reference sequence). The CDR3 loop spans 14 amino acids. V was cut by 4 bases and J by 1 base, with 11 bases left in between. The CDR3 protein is CASSPDIPNTEAFF. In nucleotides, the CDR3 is TGTGCCAGCAGCCCCGACATCCCGAACACTGAAGCTTTCTTT.

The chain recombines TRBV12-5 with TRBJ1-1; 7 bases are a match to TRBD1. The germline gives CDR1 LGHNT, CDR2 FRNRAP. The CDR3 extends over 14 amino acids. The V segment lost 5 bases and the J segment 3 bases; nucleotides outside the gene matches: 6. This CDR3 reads CASGRGGSDTEAFF. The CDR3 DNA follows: TGTGCTAGTGGTAGAGGGGGCTCGGACACTGAAGCTTTCTTT.

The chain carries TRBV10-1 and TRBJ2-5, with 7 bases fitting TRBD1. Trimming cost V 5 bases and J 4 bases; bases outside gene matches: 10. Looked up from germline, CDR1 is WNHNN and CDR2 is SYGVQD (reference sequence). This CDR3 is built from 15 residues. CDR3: CASSPSLTGSETQYF. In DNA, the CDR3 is TGCGCCAGCAGTCCGTCTTTGACAGGGTCAGAGACCCAGTACTTC.